There are many counts of the clone carrying this T cell receptor beta chain. The time point was: newly diagnosed GD, antithyroid drugs for less than 3 months. Making the TCR library involved RNA that had been extracted from PBMCs. HTBI primers from iRepertoire and Arm-PCR of CDR3 regions yielded the TCR beta libraries. TCRdb fed the multiplex PCR reads into MiXCR, producing one record per CDR3 protein. The sample shows around 480,000 distinct CDR3 sequences, 15% to 20% of them seen only once. The CDR3 covers 13 residues. Trimming left V 5 bases short and J 3 bases short, with 14 bases between. Germline loops: CDR1 DFQATT, CDR2 SNEGSKA (reference sequence). The data derive from a study of regulatory T cells in long-lasting Graves disease. The same data also went into a second study, on T cells in Graves' hyperthyroidism and ophthalmopathy.

The receptor's source is a man in his forties with Graves disease. This sample comprised peripheral blood mononuclear cells (PBMCs), obtained at new diagnosis, from a patient treated with antithyroid drugs. This chain joins TRBV20-1 and TRBJ2-7, with D unresolved. The CDR3, as DNA: TGCAGTGCTTCTCCTCGAGCAGGCTACGAGCAGTACTTC. Its translation is CSASPRAGYEQYF.